The rows below give T cell receptor beta chains drawn from one sample of a study of CD8 T cells in ankylosing spondylitis. TCRdb re-analysed the 5' RACE reads in MiXCR, keeping a single row per CDR3 protein. The sample holds a few hundred thousand distinct CDR3 sequences; about 13% are singletons and the top ten take under 7.5%. The specimen was blood, either unsorted or a sorted T cell fraction (not recorded which). These receptors all come from a male donor with ankylosing spondylitis. The CDR3 runs from the conserved cysteine through the conserved F or W. A D gene is named only where the DNA matches it firmly. The size field is filled for only some rows; it gives once, few, many or a size class.

J gene: TRBJ2-1; V gene: TRBV20-1; clone size: -; D gene: TRBD2; CDR3 protein: CSASKQLAGDLVSLYNEQFF; CDR3 DNA: TGCAGTGCTAGCAAGCAACTAGCGGGAGATTTGGTCTCCCTCTACAATGAGCAGTTCTTC
J gene: TRBJ1-1; V gene: TRBV11-2; clone size: -; D gene: -; CDR3 protein: CASSSYDRTFF; CDR3 DNA: TGTGCCAGCAGCTCCTACGACAGGACTTTCTTT
J gene: TRBJ2-7; V gene: TRBV7-9; clone size: once; D gene: -; CDR3 protein: CASSSRAPEQYF; CDR3 DNA: TGTGCCAGCAGCTCCAGGGCCCCCGAGCAGTACTTC
J gene: TRBJ1-2; V gene: TRBV20-1; clone size: few; D gene: -; CDR3 protein: CSARDTQMVDYGYTF; CDR3 DNA: TGCAGTGCTAGAGATACCCAAATGGTTGACTATGGCTACACCTTC
J gene: TRBJ2-1; V gene: TRBV13; clone size: -; D gene: TRBD1; CDR3 protein: CASRRGTGGMDNEQFF; CDR3 DNA: TGTGCCAGCAGACGGGGAACAGGGGGCATGGACAATGAGCAGTTCTTC
J gene: TRBJ2-3; V gene: TRBV5-1; clone size: many; D gene: TRBD2; CDR3 protein: CASSLQTSGTDTQYF; CDR3 DNA: TGCGCCAGCAGCTTACAGACTAGCGGCACAGATACGCAGTATTTT
J gene: TRBJ2-5; V gene: TRBV5-1; clone size: -; D gene: TRBD2; CDR3 protein: CASSLVASGGTETQYF; CDR3 DNA: TGCGCCAGCAGCTTGGTGGCTAGCGGGGGGACAGAGACCCAGTACTTC
J gene: TRBJ1-3; V gene: TRBV7-6; clone size: -; D gene: -; CDR3 protein: CASSLDRGDTIYF; CDR3 DNA: TGTGCCAGCAGCTTGGACAGAGGTGACACCATATATTTT
J gene: TRBJ2-7; V gene: TRBV5-4; clone size: -; D gene: TRBD1; CDR3 protein: CASSFDRESSYEQYF; CDR3 DNA: TGTGCCAGCAGCTTCGACAGGGAGAGCTCCTACGAGCAGTACTTC
J gene: TRBJ2-1; V gene: TRBV5-6; clone size: -; D gene: TRBD2; CDR3 protein: CASSTYGTSGRRNEQFF; CDR3 DNA: TGTGCCAGCAGCACCTACGGGACTAGCGGGAGACGAAATGAGCAGTTCTTC
J gene: TRBJ2-7; V gene: TRBV7-2; clone size: few; D gene: -; CDR3 protein: CASSLGGGGYEQYF; CDR3 DNA: TGTGCCAGCAGCCTAGGGGGGGGAGGGTACGAGCAGTACTTC
J gene: TRBJ2-5; V gene: TRBV14; clone size: few; D gene: TRBD2; CDR3 protein: CASRGSGNGETQYF; CDR3 DNA: TGTGCCAGCAGAGGTAGCGGGAACGGAGAGACCCAGTACTTC
J gene: TRBJ2-3; V gene: TRBV2; clone size: few; D gene: -; CDR3 protein: CASSELLADTDTQYF; CDR3 DNA: TGTGCCAGCAGTGAGTTACTAGCCGACACAGATACGCAGTATTTT
J gene: TRBJ2-1; V gene: TRBV14; clone size: -; D gene: TRBD2; CDR3 protein: CASSHLRGGFVNEQFF; CDR3 DNA: TGTGCCAGCAGCCACCTAAGGGGAGGGTTCGTGAATGAGCAGTTCTTC
J gene: TRBJ1-2; V gene: TRBV30; clone size: few; D gene: -; CDR3 protein: CAWGLGFGGYTF; CDR3 DNA: TGTGCCTGGGGTCTAGGCTTTGGTGGCTACACCTTC
J gene: TRBJ2-2; V gene: TRBV3-1; clone size: few; D gene: TRBD2; CDR3 protein: CASSLLGLAYQGDTGELFF; CDR3 DNA: TGTGCCAGCAGCCTACTGGGACTAGCGTACCAGGGGGACACCGGGGAGCTGTTTTTT
J gene: TRBJ1-1; V gene: TRBV7-8; clone size: -; D gene: TRBD1; CDR3 protein: CASSGMTGAVGEAFF; CDR3 DNA: TGTGCCAGCAGCGGCATGACAGGGGCGGTCGGTGAAGCTTTCTTT
J gene: TRBJ2-3; V gene: TRBV5-1; clone size: few; D gene: -; CDR3 protein: CASSLDKAEDTQYF; CDR3 DNA: TGCGCCAGCAGCTTGGACAAAGCGGAGGATACGCAGTATTTT
J gene: TRBJ1-2; V gene: TRBV29-1; clone size: few; D gene: -; CDR3 protein: CSVAGEDYGYTF; CDR3 DNA: TGCAGCGTTGCGGGAGAAGACTATGGCTACACCTTC
J gene: TRBJ2-7; V gene: TRBV20-1; clone size: -; D gene: TRBD2; CDR3 protein: CSASSGTYEQYF; CDR3 DNA: TGCAGTGCTAGTAGCGGGACCTACGAGCAGTACTTC
J gene: TRBJ2-1; V gene: TRBV20-1; clone size: many; D gene: TRBD2; CDR3 protein: CSLAAYNEQFF; CDR3 DNA: TGCAGTCTAGCGGCCTACAATGAGCAGTTCTTC
J gene: TRBJ2-2; V gene: TRBV7-8; clone size: many; D gene: -; CDR3 protein: CASSLAAGELFF; CDR3 DNA: TGTGCCAGCAGCTTAGCGGCTGGGGAGCTGTTTTTT